Detailed here is one TCR beta chain. Study processing details: Reference gene primer amplification gave estimated nucleated cell counts. The assay was immunoSEQ multiplex PCR, and TCRdb's table has in-frame clones only and misses some. V, J and clone size are taken as reported in that table, and D and trimming were inferred from the DNA itself. The sample records over 130,000 clones, 82% being singletons. The data are from a study of blood T cell repertoires in COVID-19. Study context: From T cells, B-cell-depleted T cells, or PBMCs came the material, which was cDNA or gDNA.

In germline, CDR1 is SGHTA, CDR2 FQGTGA. The V end lost 2 bases, the J end lost 3 bases, and 9 bases lay between the germline ends. This CDR3 comprises 14 residues. The sample was peripheral blood. The chain joins TRBV7-3 to TRBJ2-3; maybe TRBD2 (5 bases). This receptor was taken from a woman older than 75 with acute or convalescent COVID-19. The CDR3 sequence: CASSLDPGTDTQYF. CDR3 nucleotide sequence: TGTGCCAGCAGCTTAGACCCGGGAACAGATACGCAGTATTTT.